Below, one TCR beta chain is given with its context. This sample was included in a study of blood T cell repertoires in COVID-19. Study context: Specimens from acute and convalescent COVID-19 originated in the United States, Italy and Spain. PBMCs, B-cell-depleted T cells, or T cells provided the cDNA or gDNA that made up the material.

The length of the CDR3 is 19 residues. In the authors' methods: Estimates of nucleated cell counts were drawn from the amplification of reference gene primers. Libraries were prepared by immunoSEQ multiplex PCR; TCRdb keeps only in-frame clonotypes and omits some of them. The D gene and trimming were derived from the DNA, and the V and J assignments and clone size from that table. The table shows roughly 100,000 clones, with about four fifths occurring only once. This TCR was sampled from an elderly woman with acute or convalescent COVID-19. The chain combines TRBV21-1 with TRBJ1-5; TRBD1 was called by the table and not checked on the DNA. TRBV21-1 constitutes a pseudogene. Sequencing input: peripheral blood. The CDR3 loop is CASSKRDRGKFIVNQPQHF. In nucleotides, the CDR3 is TGTGCCAGCAGCAAAAGGGACAGGGGAAAATTCATCGTCAATCAGCCCCAGCATTTT.